This entry describes one T cell receptor (beta chain). Its antigen is undetermined. The germline CDR1 and CDR2 sequences are MNHEY and SVGAGI. This CDR3 spans 15 amino acids. V lost 6 bases and J lost 0, with 12 bases in between. The source of the sample is a study of PD-L1 blockade in urothelial cancer. Study-wide findings and caveats: Pretreatment blood TCR clonality under the median forecast improved survival.

Method: immunoSEQ multiplex PCR; TCRdb's copy keeps in-frame clones and lacks some. Found here are under 40,000 clones, over 70% of them singletons; the top ten hold about 4%. This specimen consisted of PBMCs, obtained around atezolizumab (anti-PD-L1) treatment. The rearrangement uses TRBV6-5 and TRBJ1-5; maybe TRBD1 (6 bases). The sequence was obtained from a man in his 70s with urothelial cancer. CDR3 DNA sequence: TGTGCCAGCAGACGGGGGGACATTAGCAATCAGCCCCAGCATTTT. This gives the protein CASRRGDISNQPQHF.